Below are 21 T cell receptor beta chains sequenced from a single sample in a study of T cell responses to AZD1222 COVID-19 vaccine. Sequencing was performed with immunoSEQ multiplex PCR; in TCRdb, only in-frame clones are kept and a portion is missing. Here the sample spans 80,000 to 90,000 clones, over 75% being singletons. This sample comprised peripheral blood, obtained 28 days after the second AZD1222 dose. These receptors were collected from an adult who received the AZD1222 COVID-19 vaccine.

CDR3 coding DNA: TGTGCCTGGATGGGGGGACACTCCTACGAGCAGTACTTC. Amino acids: CAWMGGHSYEQYF. V and J are TRBV30 and TRBJ2-7, with D perhaps being TRBD1 or TRBD2 (6 bases each). CDR3 length: 13 amino acids. V lost 4 bases and J 0 bases, leaving 10 bases between the germline ends. Germline V gene data show CDR1 as GTSNPN and CDR2 as SVGIG (reference sequence).

The rearrangement links TRBV6-2 or TRBV6-3 to TRBJ1-1; D may be TRBD1 (6 bases). In germline, CDR1 is MNHEY, CDR2 SVGEGT. The CDR3 totals 14 residues. The ends were cut back, 0 bases at V and 9 bases at J, with 14 bases in the middle. The DNA for the CDR3 is TGTGCCAGCAGTTACTCGAAGGCAGGGGTCAAAGCTTTCTTT. This gives the protein CASSYSKAGVKAFF.

This clone was detected a few times. The chain uses TRBV27 and TRBJ1-5, with D maybe TRBD1 (5 bases). V gave up 6 bases and J gave up 7 bases, with 13 bases separating them. The CDR3 has 13 residues. CDR1 is MNHEY, CDR2 SMNVEV, per germline (reference sequence). The CDR3 bases are TGTGCCAGCAGCCCCTGGGGGGGACAGCCCCAGCATTTT. It translates to CASSPWGGQPQHF.

This chain uses TRBV29-1 with TRBJ1-1; 7 bases agree with TRBD1. The CDR3 is made up of 13 amino acids. Unmatched junction bases numbered 6, after V lost 7 bases and J lost 1 base. Looked up from germline, CDR1 is SQVTM and CDR2 is ANQGSEA. CDR3 protein: CSGRTGANTEAFF. DNA of the CDR3: TGCAGCGGACGGACAGGAGCGAACACTGAAGCTTTCTTT.

This clone is medium-sized. J is TRBJ2-7 and V is TRBV7-6; no clear D. From germline, CDR1 is SGHVS and CDR2 FNYEAQ. V was trimmed by 1 base and J by 3 bases, leaving 7 bases between them. The length of the CDR3 is 13 residues. The CDR3 loop is CASSLGPNYEQYF. The CDR3, as DNA: TGTGCCAGCAGCTTAGGACCTAACTACGAGCAGTACTTC.

This clone showed up just a few times. This chain joins TRBV6-5 and TRBJ1-5; 11 bases are a match to TRBD1. The CDR3 has 15 amino acids. The germline CDR1 and CDR2 sequences are MNHEY and SVGAGI. The V segment lost 5 bases and the J segment 6 bases; nucleotides outside the gene matches: 6. The CDR3, as DNA: TGTGCCAGCAGTCCGGGACAGGGGGTGGGTCAGCCCCAGCATTTT. It yields the protein CASSPGQGVGQPQHF.

The chain combines TRBV12-3 or TRBV12-4 with TRBJ1-5; D is unclear. The CDR3 contains 13 residues. V dropped 5 bases and J dropped 8 bases, with 13 bases sitting between them. CDR3 sequence reads: CASSPQPVEPQHF. In nucleotides, the CDR3 is TGTGCCAGCAGTCCCCAGCCTGTGGAGCCCCAGCATTTT.

V and J are TRBV4-3 and TRBJ2-3; D gene ambiguous. Germline CDR1 is LGHNA and CDR2 is YSLEER. This CDR3 is 16 amino acids long. Trimming cost V 0 bases and J 0 bases, with 10 bases left between them. This chain's CDR3 is CASSQDGASSTDTQYF. The CDR3, as DNA: TGCGCCAGCAGCCAAGATGGCGCCAGTAGCACAGATACGCAGTATTTT.

The CDR3 is CASSLGVTDTQYF. CDR3 coding DNA: TGTGCCAGCAGCTTAGGGGTAACAGATACGCAGTATTTT. The V call is TRBV11-3, the J call TRBJ2-3; D not resolved. Looked up from germline, CDR1 is SGHNT and CDR2 is YENEEA. The CDR3 totals 13 residues. V was cut by 1 base and J by 3 bases, with 5 bases left in between.

The chain joins TRBV2 to TRBJ2-5; 7 positions match TRBD1. V trimming: 3 bases; J trimming: 5 bases; junction bases outside the gene matches: 0. This CDR3 is built from 12 residues. CDR1 and CDR2 (germline): SNHLY, FYNNEI. This CDR3 is CASSDRGETQYF. CDR3 bases: TGTGCCAGCAGTGACAGGGGGGAGACCCAGTACTTC. The complete variable domain, with remaining parts taken from reference TRBV2 and TRBJ2-5, reads EPEVTQTPSHQVTQMGQEVILRCVPISNHLYFYWYRQILGQKVEFLVSFYNNEISEKSEIFDDQFSVERPDGSNFTLKIRSTKLEDSAMYFCASSDRGETQYFGPGTRLLVL.

The DNA of the CDR3 is TGTGCCAGCACTATGAGGAGAATTAATCAGCCCCAGCATTTT. As protein: CASTMRRINQPQHF. The chain has TRBV28 and TRBJ1-5; D not certain. Germline V gives CDR1 MDHEN, CDR2 SYDVKM. This CDR3 contains 14 residues. Deletions cut 7 bases from V and 4 bases from J, with 14 bases between. Combining the CDR3 with reference TRBV28 and TRBJ1-5 gives the whole variable domain DVKVTQSSRYLVKRTGEKVFLECVQDMDHENMFWYRQDPGLGLRLIYFSYDVKMKEKGDIPEGYSVSREKKERFSLILESASTNQTSMYLCASTMRRINQPQHFGDGTRLSIL.

The chain uses TRBV6-5 and TRBJ2-1, with D possibly being TRBD2 (7 bases). The CDR3 has 15 residues. The germline gives CDR1 MNHEY, CDR2 SVGAGI. V lost 6 bases and J 0 bases, leaving 12 bases between the germline ends. CDR3: CASRYREGSYNEQFF. CDR3 bases: TGTGCCAGCAGATACAGGGAGGGCTCCTACAATGAGCAGTTCTTC.

This sequence joins TRBV10-2 and TRBJ1-1; 7 nucleotides match TRBD1. Germline values: CDR1 WSHSY, CDR2 SAAADI. V lost 6 bases, J lost 4 bases, and 5 bases stayed unmatched. This CDR3 region has 13 residues. The CDR3 reads CASSDRAGTEAFF. DNA of the CDR3: TGCGCCAGCAGCGACAGGGCGGGCACTGAAGCTTTCTTT.

CDR3 sequence reads: CASSPRTGEAEQYF. The DNA of the CDR3 is TGTGCCAGCTCACCCCGGACAGGGGAAGCCGAGCAGTACTTC. The V call is TRBV18, the J call TRBJ2-7; 9 bases match TRBD1. The CDR3 loop spans 14 amino acids. Germline CDR1 reads KGHSH; CDR2 reads LQKENI. Trimming at V came to 3 bases and at J to 6 bases, leaving 6 bases not matched to a gene.

The rearrangement uses TRBV9 and TRBJ2-7; D possibly matches TRBD1 or TRBD2 (6 bases each). The V end was cut by 0 bases, the J end by 4 bases, with 14 bases between. This CDR3 is built from 15 residues. Per germline, CDR1 SGDLS and CDR2 YYNGEE. This CDR3 is CASSVEGGRSYEQYF. Written as DNA, the CDR3 is TGTGCCAGCAGCGTAGAGGGGGGCAGGTCTTACGAGCAGTACTTC.

CDR3 sequence reads: CASSQVQDGQPQHF. As DNA, the CDR3 is TGTGCCAGCAGCCAGGTCCAGGACGGTCAGCCCCAGCATTTT. This chain joins TRBV9 and TRBJ1-5; D remains unclear. The V end was cut by 4 bases, the J end by 6 bases, with 14 bases between. The CDR3 totals 14 residues. From germline, CDR1 is SGDLS and CDR2 YYNGEE.

The chain is built from TRBV18 and TRBJ1-1, with D hard to call. The CDR3 has 14 amino acids. Trimming shortened V by 2 bases and J by 1 base, and 8 bases separated the two germline ends. Germline loops: CDR1 KGHSH, CDR2 LQKENI. As DNA, the CDR3 is TGTGCCAGCTCACCAGGGAGGCAGAACACTGAAGCTTTCTTT. Translating gives CASSPGRQNTEAFF.

The chain combines TRBV7-8 with TRBJ1-5, with D possibly matching TRBD1 (5 bases). The CDR3 consists of 17 residues. Germline CDR1 and CDR2: SGHVS and FQNEAQ. The V and J ends lost 4 bases and 0 bases respectively, with 16 bases between them. This CDR3 reads CASSSRGGLYSNQPQHF. The CDR3 bases are TGTGCCAGCAGCTCCCGGGGGGGTCTATATAGCAATCAGCCCCAGCATTTT. The full variable domain, its missing parts supplied by reference TRBV7-8 and TRBJ1-5, is GAGVSQSPRYKVAKRGQDVALRCDPISGHVSLFWYQQALGQGPEFLTYFQNEAQLDKSGLPSDRFFAERPEGSVSTLKIQRTQQEDSAVYLCASSSRGGLYSNQPQHFGDGTRLSIL.

The V gene is TRBV3-1 (or the pseudogene TRBV3-2), the J gene TRBJ1-4; 8 bases are a match to TRBD1. Germline V lookup: CDR1 LGHDT, CDR2 YNNKEL (reference sequence). CDR3 size: 16 residues. V lost 4 bases and J lost 0; bases outside the gene matches: 4. The CDR3: CASSRGQGATNEKLFF. The CDR3 DNA is TGTGCCAGCAGCCGCGGACAGGGCGCAACTAATGAAAAACTGTTTTTT.

This chain joins TRBV6-5 and TRBJ1-1; D might be TRBD1 (5 bases). The V end lost 0 bases, the J end lost 7 bases, and 9 bases lay between the germline ends. CDR3 size: 13 residues. Germline CDR1 and CDR2: MNHEY and SVGAGI. The CDR3 DNA is TGTGCCAGCAGTTACTCCCGGCAGGGTGAAGCTTTCTTT. Translated, it gives CASSYSRQGEAFF.

CDR3 sequence: CASSPPGGTYEQYF. The DNA of the CDR3 is TGTGCCAGCAGTCCCCCTGGGGGAACCTACGAGCAGTACTTC. The chain employs TRBV28 and TRBJ2-7; D is possibly TRBD1 or TRBD2 (5 bases each). The CDR3 totals 14 residues. V was trimmed by 5 bases and J by 2 bases, leaving 13 bases between them. CDR1 and CDR2 from the germline V gene are MDHEN and SYDVKM. The variable domain in full, completed from reference TRBV28 and TRBJ2-7, reads DVKVTQSSRYLVKRTGEKVFLECVQDMDHENMFWYRQDPGLGLRLIYFSYDVKMKEKGDIPEGYSVSREKKERFSLILESASTNQTSMYLCASSPPGGTYEQYFGPGTRLTVT.